The TCR beta chain described here comes from a study of PD-1 blockade in classical Hodgkin lymphoma. Notes on the study in general: Similar baseline diversity was found in complete responders and newly diagnosed patients. Exclusion covered patients beginning nivolumab under 1 year post-ASCT.

This table comes from immunoSEQ multiplex PCR, and its TCRdb copy is limited to in-frame clones, with some not included. The table records about 30,000 clones, more than 60% of them present only once. To note about this clone: Its antigen is currently unknown.

CDR3 size: 11 residues. In germline, CDR1 is SGHVS, CDR2 FQNEAQ. Trimming cost V 5 bases and J 4 bases, with 5 bases left between them. With no exception, relapse followed autologous stem cell transplantation in all patients, and brentuximab vedotin exposure varied. Classifying best responses yielded complete response, partial response or progressive disease. The starting material was peripheral blood mononuclear cells (PBMCs), obtained before the second cycle of nivolumab. The receptor was derived from a human donor with classical Hodgkin lymphoma. The chain combines TRBV7-8 with TRBJ2-5; no reliable D call. CDR3 coding DNA: TGTGCCAGCAGCCCTCGAGAGACCCAGTACTTC. This translates into CASSPRETQYF.